This TCR beta chain was obtained from a study of blood T cell repertoires in COVID-19. The overall study: Acute and convalescent COVID-19 samples came from the United States, Italy and Spain. Nucleic acid was either cDNA or gDNA, and it came from T cells, B-cell-depleted T cells, or PBMCs.

V lost 0 bases and J lost 0; bases outside the gene matches: 10. In germline, CDR1 is SGDLS, CDR2 YYNGEE. The CDR3 contains 19 residues. In the authors' workflow: From reference gene primer amplification, estimates of nucleated cell counts were derived. Sequenced by immunoSEQ multiplex PCR; TCRdb stores in-frame clones only, minus some. V and J calls plus clone size are reproduced from that table; the DNA served to infer D and trimming. The table has about 200,000 clones, around 80% seen once. The table lists this clone with a few counts. Input material: peripheral blood. This rearrangement joins TRBV9 to TRBJ1-3, with 9 bases lining up with TRBD1. The origin of this receptor is a woman in her sixties or seventies with acute or convalescent COVID-19. The CDR3 sequence: CASSVVRSGTGFSGNTIYF. In nucleotides, the CDR3 is TGTGCCAGCAGCGTAGTTCGATCGGGGACAGGGTTCTCTGGAAACACCATATATTTT.